A selection of T cell receptor beta chains follows, all from one sample in a study of CD8 T cells in Susac syndrome. TCRdb independently ran MiXCR on the immunoSEQ multiplex PCR reads; one entry per CDR3 protein. The sample consists of about 190,000 distinct CDR3 sequences, approximately 94% of them appearing once. The specimen was CD4+ T cells from PBMCs. These receptors were collected from a human donor in good health. Both conserved end residues are part of each CDR3. The order of the fields is CDR3 protein, CDR3 DNA, V gene, J gene, D gene, clone size. A D gene is named only where the DNA matches it firmly. Clone size, where shown, is once, few, many, or a class for clones that have expanded.

cdr3_aa: CASSQGEAANTGELFF
cdr3_nt: TGTGCCAGCAGCCAGGGCGAGGCAGCGAACACCGGGGAGCTGTTTTTT
v_call: TRBV13
j_call: TRBJ2-2
d_call: .
clone_size: .

cdr3_aa: CASSQGAAPNYGYTF
cdr3_nt: TGTGCCAGCAGCCAGGGGGCGGCCCCTAACTATGGCTACACCTTC
v_call: TRBV3-1
j_call: TRBJ1-2
d_call: .
clone_size: .

cdr3_aa: CASSAGTSGVETQYF
cdr3_nt: TGCGCCAGCAGCGCAGGGACTAGCGGGGTGGAGACCCAGTACTTC
v_call: TRBV5-1
j_call: TRBJ2-5
d_call: TRBD2
clone_size: .

cdr3_aa: CASSPRTGENTQYF
cdr3_nt: TGCGCCAGCAGCCCCCGGACAGGGGAAAATACGCAGTATTTT
v_call: TRBV5-1
j_call: TRBJ2-3
d_call: TRBD1
clone_size: .

cdr3_aa: CASSQALGRLAKNIQYF
cdr3_nt: TGCGCCAGCAGCCAAGCCCTCGGGAGACTAGCCAAAAACATTCAGTACTTC
v_call: TRBV4-3
j_call: TRBJ2-4
d_call: .
clone_size: .

cdr3_aa: CASSLIGSSYNSPLHF
cdr3_nt: TGTGCCAGCAGCTTAATTGGTTCCTCCTATAATTCACCCCTCCACTTT
v_call: TRBV7-2
j_call: TRBJ1-6
d_call: .
clone_size: .

cdr3_aa: CASKAGQFGQPQHF
cdr3_nt: TGTGCCAGCAAAGCGGGACAGTTCGGGCAGCCCCAGCATTTT
v_call: TRBV3-1
j_call: TRBJ1-5
d_call: TRBD1
clone_size: .

cdr3_aa: CASSYSPGGNYGYTF
cdr3_nt: TGTGCCAGCAGTTACTCGCCGGGGGGAAACTATGGCTACACCTTC
v_call: TRBV6-5
j_call: TRBJ1-2
d_call: .
clone_size: .

cdr3_aa: CASSFGPEFSSYNEQFF
cdr3_nt: TGTGCCAGCAGCTTCGGCCCGGAATTCAGCTCCTACAATGAGCAGTTCTTC
v_call: TRBV7-9
j_call: TRBJ2-1
d_call: .
clone_size: .

cdr3_aa: CASRDNAGQPQHF
cdr3_nt: TGTGCCAGCAGGGACAACGCGGGTCAGCCCCAGCATTTT
v_call: TRBV6-5
j_call: TRBJ1-5
d_call: .
clone_size: .

cdr3_aa: CSYLGSSEKLFF
cdr3_nt: TGCAGCTACTTAGGTTCGAGTGAAAAACTGTTTTTT
v_call: TRBV29-1
j_call: TRBJ1-4
d_call: .
clone_size: .

cdr3_aa: CASSLDPGTEAFF
cdr3_nt: TGTGCCAGCAGCTTAGACCCAGGGACTGAAGCTTTCTTT
v_call: TRBV7-2
j_call: TRBJ1-1
d_call: .
clone_size: .

cdr3_aa: CASSLFGTSGKTDTQYF
cdr3_nt: TGCGCCAGCAGCTTGTTCGGGACTAGCGGGAAAACAGATACGCAGTATTTT
v_call: TRBV5-1
j_call: TRBJ2-3
d_call: TRBD2
clone_size: few

cdr3_aa: CASSPRTGVGQPQHF
cdr3_nt: TGTGCCAGCTCACCACGGACAGGGGTTGGGCAGCCCCAGCATTTT
v_call: TRBV18
j_call: TRBJ1-5
d_call: TRBD1
clone_size: once

cdr3_aa: CASSSVSYGYTF
cdr3_nt: TGTGCCAGCAGTTCGGTCAGCTATGGCTACACCTTC
v_call: TRBV28
j_call: TRBJ1-2
d_call: .
clone_size: .

cdr3_aa: CASSVKRPQHF
cdr3_nt: TGTGCCAGCAGCGTCAAGAGACCCCAGCATTTT
v_call: TRBV21-1
j_call: TRBJ1-5
d_call: .
clone_size: .

cdr3_aa: CASRTGGELFF
cdr3_nt: TGTGCCAGTCGGACAGGCGGGGAGCTGTTTTTT
v_call: TRBV6-6
j_call: TRBJ2-2
d_call: TRBD1
clone_size: .

cdr3_aa: CASSDWTGYEAFF
cdr3_nt: TGTGCCAGCAGTGACTGGACAGGGTATGAAGCTTTCTTT
v_call: TRBV2
j_call: TRBJ1-1
d_call: TRBD1
clone_size: .

cdr3_aa: CASSLADGGNQPQHF
cdr3_nt: TGTGCCAGCAGCTTAGCGGACGGCGGCAATCAGCCCCAGCATTTT
v_call: TRBV11-2
j_call: TRBJ1-5
d_call: .
clone_size: .

cdr3_aa: CASSLEGRNEKLFF
cdr3_nt: TGCGCCAGCAGCTTGGAGGGTCGTAATGAAAAACTGTTTTTT
v_call: TRBV5-1
j_call: TRBJ1-4
d_call: .
clone_size: .

cdr3_aa: CASSYDVAKNIQYF
cdr3_nt: TGTGCCAGCAGCTACGACGTAGCCAAAAACATTCAGTACTTC
v_call: TRBV7-9
j_call: TRBJ2-4
d_call: .
clone_size: .

cdr3_aa: CASSLMGTGGGNTEAFF
cdr3_nt: TGTGCCAGCAGCTTAATGGGGACAGGGGGCGGAAACACTGAAGCTTTCTTT
v_call: TRBV5-4
j_call: TRBJ1-1
d_call: TRBD1
clone_size: .

cdr3_aa: CASSLTHTPGELFF
cdr3_nt: TGTGCCAGCAGCTTAACCCACACTCCCGGGGAGCTGTTTTTT
v_call: TRBV7-3
j_call: TRBJ2-2
d_call: .
clone_size: .

cdr3_aa: CASSSGLGMSDQYF
cdr3_nt: TGCGCCAGCAGCTCGGGTCTCGGTATGAGCGACCAGTACTTC
v_call: TRBV5-1
j_call: TRBJ2-5
d_call: .
clone_size: .

cdr3_aa: CAIMPAGANVLTF
cdr3_nt: TGTGCCATCATGCCGGCTGGGGCCAACGTCCTGACTTTC
v_call: TRBV10-3
j_call: TRBJ2-6
d_call: .
clone_size: .

cdr3_aa: CASSPPQGETQYF
cdr3_nt: TGTGCCAGCAGCCCCCCGCAGGGAGAGACCCAGTACTTC
v_call: TRBV12-3/TRBV12-4
j_call: TRBJ2-5
d_call: .
clone_size: .

cdr3_aa: CASSLGGDKETQYF
cdr3_nt: TGCGCCAGCAGCTTGGGTGGGGATAAAGAGACCCAGTACTTC
v_call: TRBV5-1
j_call: TRBJ2-5
d_call: .
clone_size: .

cdr3_aa: CAVGGTSLREQYF
cdr3_nt: TGTGCCGTCGGGGGGACCTCTCTTCGCGAGCAGTACTTC
v_call: TRBV7-2
j_call: TRBJ2-7
d_call: TRBD2
clone_size: .

cdr3_aa: CASSQDGGKAEAFF
cdr3_nt: TGCGCCAGCAGCCAAGACGGGGGTAAGGCTGAAGCTTTCTTT
v_call: TRBV4-3
j_call: TRBJ1-1
d_call: .
clone_size: .

cdr3_aa: CSAAGQGAEKLFF
cdr3_nt: TGCAGCGCCGCGGGACAGGGGGCAGAAAAACTGTTTTTT
v_call: TRBV29-1
j_call: TRBJ1-4
d_call: TRBD1
clone_size: .

cdr3_aa: CASRAGLLDTQYF
cdr3_nt: TGCGCCAGCCGAGCGGGTCTATTAGATACGCAGTATTTT
v_call: TRBV5-1
j_call: TRBJ2-3
d_call: .
clone_size: .

cdr3_aa: CSALVPYSPGVSTDTQYF
cdr3_nt: TGCAGTGCTCTTGTTCCTTATAGTCCAGGAGTCAGCACAGATACGCAGTATTTT
v_call: TRBV20-1
j_call: TRBJ2-3
d_call: .
clone_size: .